This paragraph reports one T cell receptor beta chain. Its target is not known. The sample comes from a study of identical twins. TCRdb recomputed calls from the 5' RACE reads with MiXCR, one row per CDR3 protein. The data contain 400,000 to 500,000 distinct CDR3 sequences, less than 20% of them seen just once; the ten biggest clones take up 10% to 15%. General study results and limits: Cord blood's abundant beta clonotypes had fewer insertions, unlike memory repertoires. Not following the same donors, the study drew its conclusions from cross-sectional statistical analysis. Alpha sequences out of frame and shared by twins had excess low generation probability.

This TCR was sampled from a man aged 50 to 60 in good health. Sequenced material: naive T cells sorted from blood.

In DNA form, the CDR3 reads TGTGCCAGCAGTTCCAGACTAGCGGGAGGGCCGAGCACAGATACGCAGTATTTT. Translated: CASSSRLAGGPSTDTQYF. This chain uses TRBV12-3 or TRBV12-4 with TRBJ2-3; TRBD2 aligns across 14 bases. The CDR3 runs to 18 residues. The trim removed 4 bases at V and 0 bases at J, leaving 6 bases unmatched.